This T cell receptor (beta chain) was captured by sequencing in a study of radiation and T cells in renal cell carcinoma. Study-wide points: In blood, top tumor clones expanded by 2 weeks, shrinking by 4.

The time point: blood 4 weeks post-SBRT, at nephrectomy. Described treatment: 15 Gy SBRT to primary tumor, nephrectomy 4 weeks later. Nephrectomy followed 15 Gy stereotactic body radiation by 4 weeks. Serial blood draws occurred at baseline and 2 and 4 weeks post-SBRT. Clear cell pathology was present in this patient's renal cell carcinoma. The CDR3 is 15 residues long. Trimming stripped 0 bases from V and 0 bases from J, with 10 bases between. Germline V gene sequence: CDR1 SGHRS, CDR2 YFSETQ. This clone was seen only once. Its antigen is unidentified. Some clones are missing from TCRdb's copy, which holds only in-frame ones; the method was immunoSEQ multiplex PCR. The top ten hold around 11% of the sample, which has about 170,000 clones, roughly 90% seen once.

The receptor was isolated from a woman aged 50 to 60 with renal cell carcinoma. Sequencing used blood, obtained from a patient whose treatment included radiotherapy and nephrectomy. The rearrangement uses TRBV5-1 and TRBJ2-7; D could derive from TRBD1 or TRBD2 (5 bases each). In DNA form, the CDR3 reads TGCGCCAGCAGCTTGGGGGGGTGGAGCTCCTACGAGCAGTACTTC. Translated, it gives CASSLGGWSSYEQYF.